This TCR beta chain is drawn from a study of blood T cells in healthy people across ages. The germline V gene has CDR1 SGHRS and CDR2 YFSETQ. V shed 6 bases, J shed 3 bases, and the junction held 7 bases outside the gene matches. The CDR3 is 14 amino acids. A J-beta primer mix and a sample-barcoded 5' primer were used in a second PCR of roughly 6 to 12 cycles. From the 5' RACE reads, TCRdb called clonotypes with MiXCR, one entry per CDR3 protein. The table includes some 1.7 million distinct CDR3 sequences, approximately 30% detected once. Sequences were obtained from blood. The chain carries TRBV5-1 and TRBJ1-1, with 8 bases identical to TRBD1. This receptor was identified in a woman younger than 45 in good health. The CDR3 loop reads CASNPGQGDTEAFF. CDR3 nucleotide sequence: TGCGCCAGCAACCCCGGACAGGGTGACACTGAAGCTTTCTTT. Variable domain in full (rest from reference TRBV5-1 and TRBJ1-1): KAGVTQTPRYLIKTRGQQVTLSCSPISGHRSVSWYQQTPGQGLQFLFEYFSETQRNKGNFPGRFSGRQFSNSRSEMNVSTLELGDSALYLCASNPGQGDTEAFFGQGTRLTVV.